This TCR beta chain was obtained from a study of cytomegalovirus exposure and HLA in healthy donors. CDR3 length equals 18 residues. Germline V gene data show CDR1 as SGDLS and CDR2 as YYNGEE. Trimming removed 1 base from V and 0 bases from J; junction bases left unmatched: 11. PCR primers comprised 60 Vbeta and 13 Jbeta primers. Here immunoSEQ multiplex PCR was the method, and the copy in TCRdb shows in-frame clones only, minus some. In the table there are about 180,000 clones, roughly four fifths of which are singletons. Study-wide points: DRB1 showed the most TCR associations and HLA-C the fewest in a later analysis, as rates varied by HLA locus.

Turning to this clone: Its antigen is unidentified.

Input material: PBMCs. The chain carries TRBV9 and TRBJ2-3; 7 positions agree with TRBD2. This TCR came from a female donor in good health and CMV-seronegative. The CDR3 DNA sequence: TGTGCCAGCAGCGTATACGACCAGCGGGGATCTAGCACAGATACGCAGTATTTT. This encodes CASSVYDQRGSSTDTQYF.